Listed here is a single T cell receptor beta chain. V was cut by 5 bases and J by 8 bases, with 18 bases left in between. There are 14 residues in the CDR3. Germline V lookup: CDR1 DFQATT, CDR2 SNEGSKA (reference sequence). TCRdb re-called the 5' RACE reads with MiXCR, one entry per CDR3 protein. The sample records 200,000 to 300,000 distinct CDR3 sequences, 24% being singletons. The entry originates in a study of CD8 T cells in ankylosing spondylitis. The TCR comes from a male donor with ankylosing spondylitis or in good health (not recorded which). What was sequenced was blood, either unsorted or a sorted T cell fraction (not recorded which). The V call is TRBV20-1, the J call TRBJ1-4; a possible D gene is TRBD1 (5 bases). The CDR3 protein is CSAGSRGAYEKLFF. The CDR3 nucleotides read TGCAGTGCTGGGTCCCGCGGGGCCTACGAAAAACTGTTTTTT.